A selection of T cell receptor beta chains follows, all from one sample in a study of cytomegalovirus exposure and HLA in healthy donors. Data came from immunoSEQ multiplex PCR; TCRdb stores just in-frame clones and leaves some out. The data show 200,000 to 250,000 clones, 70% to 85% seen once. Specimen: PBMCs. The receptors come from a male donor in good health and CMV-seronegative. Both conserved end residues are trimmed from each CDR3. Fields, in order: V gene, CDR3 protein.

>TRBV29-1
SVPGLSAF
>TRBV5-1
ASSSGLGGPSGNTEAF
>TRBV2
ASSEGTSGRYEQY
>TRBV6-1
ASSETGGVSYGYT
>TRBV11-1
ASSLDPGNYGYT
>TRBV14
ASSQEERLARRDTQY
>TRBV2
ASSVSGGPYEQY
>TRBV7-6
ASSLGGVGTEAF
>TRBV5-5
ASSPMVGVGTEAF
>TRBV29-1
SVGPSGRAGDTQY
>TRBV19
ASSIVSSGISEQF
>TRBV4-1
ASSQEYTSVDGYT
>TRBV29-1
SVDEGQF
>TRBV27
ASSKETGGSYEQY
>TRBV28
ASIQGGGTEAF
>TRBV5-1
ASSPLAVAKWGQF
>TRBV9
ASSVGPSDEQF
>TRBV6-5
ASSYSWTGENIQY
>TRBV5-1
ASSLDSPSGNTIY
>TRBV4-2
ASSQGELATYEQY
>TRBV2
ASSVYNEQF
>TRBV19
ASSPTGHTGELF
>TRBV29-1
SVRDRGASNQPQH
>TRBV5-1
ASSLRPINKGMNTEAF
>TRBV7-6
ASSLLQGPTGELF
>TRBV7-2
ASSLVQAVGEQY
>TRBV13
ASTRATGELF
>TRBV11-2
ASSLDNPYLNTEAF
>TRBV9
ASSPEGGISTNEKLF
>TRBV6-1
ASSEEGGRASDTQY
>TRBV5-3
ARFQPGSTDNEQF
>TRBV5-1
ASTRLASTGELF
>TRBV6-5
ASSTGTGRETQY
>TRBV7-3
ASSFPKTSGRVGSYNEQF
>TRBV19
ASSLSPIDTEAF
>TRBV28
ASGSGNQPQH
>TRBV6-4
ASKLTVRNTEAF
>TRBV5-4
ASSYRDRGHTEAF
>TRBV11-2
ATADSGNEQF
>TRBV5-1
ASSGGGSGNTGELF
>TRBV6-5
ASSVAGDEQY
>TRBV6-1
ASSEFRHLANYGYT
>TRBV11-2
ASSPREAPIWEQF
>TRBV6-1
ASGRQGRSYEQY
>TRBV28
ASSRMTSGTNEQF
>TRBV30
AWSPRYPSPPTPLH
>TRBV5-1
ASSLGTANEKLF
>TRBV19
ASSMTSGRRDTQY
>TRBV7-6
ASSLGDYEGEQY